These 17 T cell receptor beta chains were sequenced from one sample in a study of cytomegalovirus exposure and HLA in healthy donors. In the PCR, 60 Vbeta and 13 Jbeta primers were used. TCRdb keeps only in-frame clones here, not all; method: immunoSEQ multiplex PCR. The data show 150,000 to 200,000 clones, about 76% seen once. Sequenced material: PBMCs. The receptors derive from a woman aged 50 to 60 in good health and CMV-seronegative.

The chain has TRBV27 and TRBJ1-2; D may be TRBD1 (5 bases). The CDR3 has 14 amino acids. V shed 1 base and J shed 2 bases, with 8 bases lying between them. The germline CDR1 and CDR2 sequences are MNHEY and SMNVEV (reference sequence). Here the CDR3 reads CASSLLGQNYGYTF. The CDR3 nucleotides are TGTGCCAGCAGTTTATTGGGGCAGAACTATGGCTACACCTTC.

Concerning this clone: The junction and the germline gene differ at one end; a read error may be behind it. The chain has TRBV20-1 and TRBJ2-1; 7 nucleotides align to TRBD2. This CDR3 is built from 11 residues. Germline CDR1 DFQATT, CDR2 SNEGSKA (reference sequence). CDR3 nucleotide sequence: TGCAGTGCTAGAGATCGGTGGGGGGGGGTCTTC. Translation: CSARDRWGGVF.

This chain links TRBV6-6 with TRBJ1-2; D uncertain. Germline CDR1 and CDR2: MNHNY and SVGAGI (reference sequence). Trimming cost V 5 bases and J 4 bases, with 14 bases left between them. The CDR3 length is 14 residues. This chain's CDR3 is CASSLQTAIYGYTF. In nucleotides, the CDR3 is TGTGCCAGCAGTCTACAGACCGCTATCTATGGCTACACCTTC.

The chain links TRBV19 to TRBJ2-7; no firm D call. This CDR3 has 14 residues. Per germline, CDR1 LNHDA and CDR2 SQIVND (reference sequence). Trimming shortened V by 4 bases and J by 0 bases, and 10 bases separated the two germline ends. The CDR3 DNA follows: TGTGCCAGTAGTACCCAAGTTAGCTCCTACGAGCAGTACTTC. Protein sequence: CASSTQVSSYEQYF.

J is TRBJ1-4 and V is TRBV18, with 12 bases lining up with TRBD1. CDR3 length: 15 amino acids. V shed 3 bases and J 8 bases; nucleotides not matched to a gene: 4. Germline V CDR1 and CDR2: KGHSH, LQKENI. CDR3 sequence reads: CASSPGQGAREKLFF. The CDR3 region has the DNA TGTGCCAGCTCACCGGGACAGGGGGCGCGGGAAAAACTGTTTTTT. Looking up the rest from reference TRBV18 and TRBJ1-4 gives the full variable domain: NAGVMQNPRHLVRRRGQEARLRCSPMKGHSHVYWYRQLPEEGLKFMVYLQKENIIDESGMPKERFSAEFPKEGPSILRIQQVVRGDSAAYFCASSPGQGAREKLFFGSGTQLSVL.

V is TRBV28 and J is TRBJ2-7; 9 bases agree with TRBD1. There are 15 residues in the CDR3. J was trimmed by 1 base and V by 1 base; bases with no gene match: 2. Germline loops: CDR1 MDHEN, CDR2 SYDVKM. CDR3 residues: CASSLLGTGSYEQYF. CDR3 nucleotides: TGTGCCAGCAGTTTATTGGGGACAGGGTCCTACGAGCAGTACTTC.

The chain joins TRBV5-4 to TRBJ2-3; 7 bases map to TRBD2. This CDR3 region has 14 residues. Germline V gene data show CDR1 as SGHNT and CDR2 as YYREEE (reference sequence). The V gene end was trimmed by 3 bases and the J gene end by 0 bases; junction bases not matched to a gene: 1. The CDR3 nucleotides read TGTGCCAGCAGCTCTAGCGGTAGCACAGATACGCAGTATTTT. It specifies CASSSSGSTDTQYF.

The rearrangement links TRBV30 to TRBJ2-7; D call uncertain. V lost 4 bases and J 0 bases, leaving 10 bases between the germline ends. The CDR3 sequence is 13 residues long. Germline lookup yields CDR1 GTSNPN and CDR2 SVGIG (reference sequence). The CDR3 nucleotides read TGTGCCTGGACCTTGACTTTCTCCTACGAGCAGTACTTC. Amino acid sequence: CAWTLTFSYEQYF.

The gene calls are TRBV18 and TRBJ1-4, with D perhaps matching TRBD1 (5 bases). Looked up from germline, CDR1 is KGHSH and CDR2 is LQKENI. Trimming took 0 bases from V and 7 from J, leaving 18 bases between them. This CDR3 is 17 amino acids long. CDR3 sequence (DNA): TGTGCCAGCTCACCACCGGGGCGCCGGAGTTGGGGTGAAAAACTGTTTTTT. This translates into CASSPPGRRSWGEKLFF.

This clone occurred a few times. This chain connects TRBV7-2 to TRBJ1-3; the D is unclear. V was shortened by 2 bases and J by 0 bases, with 8 bases between the two germline ends. The germline V gene encodes CDR1 SGHTA and CDR2 FQGNSA. The CDR3 runs to 15 residues. CDR3 in DNA: TGTGCCAGCAGCTTACAGGCGACCTCTGGAAACACCATATATTTT. Translation: CASSLQATSGNTIYF.

The CDR3: CASSLDRGDTQYF. The CDR3 region has the DNA TGTGCCAGCAGCTTAGATCGGGGGGATACGCAGTATTTT. J is TRBJ2-3 and V is TRBV11-2; D possibly corresponds to TRBD2 (6 bases). Looked up from germline, CDR1 is SGHAT and CDR2 is FQNNGV. The CDR3 extends over 13 amino acids. The ends were cut back, 0 bases at V and 6 bases at J, with 7 bases in the middle.

The V call is TRBV23-1, the J call TRBJ2-1; 8 nucleotides agree with TRBD1. TRBV23-1 is recorded as an ORF, its role being uncertain. The CDR3 length is 15 residues. V lost 7 bases, J lost 2 bases, and 7 bases stayed unmatched. The CDR3 nucleotides are TGCGCCAGCACTATCTTACAGGGGGCCTACAATGAGCAGTTCTTC. This encodes CASTILQGAYNEQFF.

This chain uses TRBV5-1 with TRBJ2-1, with 11 bases matching TRBD2. Looked up from germline, CDR1 is SGHRS and CDR2 is YFSETQ. The CDR3 runs 16 residues. Trimming at V came to 2 bases and at J to 7 bases, leaving 8 bases not matched to a gene. CDR3 amino acids: CASSFQPSGGRNEQFF. CDR3 DNA sequence: TGCGCCAGCAGCTTTCAGCCTAGCGGGGGGCGGAATGAGCAGTTCTTC.

The V and J genes are TRBV9 and TRBJ2-7; 7 positions match TRBD1. This CDR3 has 14 residues. The trim removed 4 bases at V and 6 bases at J, leaving 10 bases unmatched. Germline V gives CDR1 SGDLS, CDR2 YYNGEE. The CDR3 nucleotides read TGTGCCAGCAGCACCTTGGACAACAGGGGCGAGCAGTACTTC. The encoded protein is CASSTLDNRGEQYF.

The CDR3: CASSLGQFEAFF. The CDR3 coding sequence is TGTGCCAGCAGCCTGGGACAGTTTGAAGCTTTCTTT. The V and J genes are TRBV6-1 and TRBJ1-1; 7 bases agree with TRBD1. The CDR3 contains 12 residues. Germline V CDR1 and CDR2: MNHNS, SASEGT. The V and J ends lost 6 bases and 7 bases, in that order; junction bases with no gene match: 5.

The rearrangement uses TRBV11-2 and TRBJ1-2; D is unresolved. Deletions cut 5 bases from V and 5 bases from J, with 12 bases between. The CDR3 has 13 amino acids. CDR1 and CDR2 from the germline V gene are SGHAT and FQNNGV. The CDR3 nucleotides read TGTGCCAGCAGCCCATCCCTTCTATATGGCTACACCTTC. Its translation is CASSPSLLYGYTF.

The chain joins TRBV13 to TRBJ2-7, with D maybe TRBD1 (6 bases). CDR1 and CDR2 from the germline V gene are PRHDT and FYEKMQ (reference sequence). V was shortened by 5 bases and J by 2 bases, with 7 bases between the two germline ends. This CDR3 has 12 residues. The CDR3 DNA is TGTGCCAGCAGCAGGGACACCTACGAGCAGTACTTC. Amino acid sequence: CASSRDTYEQYF.